These 19 T cell receptor beta chains were sequenced from one sample in a study of T-cell reconstitution after alpha-beta-depleted transplantation in children. For TCRbeta, the library was prepared with unique molecular identifiers. MiXCR was run by TCRdb on the PCR reads, yielding one entry per CDR3 protein. The table shows 200,000 to 250,000 distinct CDR3 sequences, with around 10% occurring only once. The specimen comprised PBMCs from the stem cell graft donor, sampled from the stem cell graft. These receptors all stem from a human donor who donated a stem cell graft to a child with acute lymphoblastic leukemia.

This clonotype was seen ten or more times. This rearrangement joins TRBV2 to TRBJ2-7; 12 nucleotides match TRBD1. This CDR3 region has 15 residues. Germline CDR1 is SNHLY and CDR2 is FYNNEI. V lost 5 bases, J lost 9 bases, and 11 bases stayed unmatched. The CDR3 coding sequence is TGTGCCAGCAGTCAAACGGGACAGGGGGCCTCGCGGCAGTACTTC. This codes for CASSQTGQGASRQYF.

This clonotype was seen only a few times. This chain connects TRBV10-3 to TRBJ1-2, with TRBD1 matching over 7 bases. The junction had 5 bases not matched to a gene; V was cut back by 8 bases and J by 5 bases. CDR3 size: 12 residues. Germline V gene sequence: CDR1 ENHRY, CDR2 SYGVKD. CDR3 coding DNA: TGTGCCATCGGGGCAGGGGGATATGGCTACACCTTC. It encodes CAIGAGGYGYTF.

This clonotype was counted at least ten times. The chain couples TRBV7-9 to TRBJ1-5; D not certain. There are 13 residues in the CDR3. V lost 5 bases and J 12 bases, leaving 17 bases between the germline ends. Germline V lookup: CDR1 SEHNR, CDR2 FQNEAQ (reference sequence). The CDR3 here is CASSPPDGPFQHF. DNA for the CDR3: TGTGCCAGCAGCCCCCCCGATGGCCCATTCCAGCATTTT. Variable domain in full (rest from reference TRBV7-9 and TRBJ1-5): DTGVSQNPRHKITKRGQNVTFRCDPISEHNRLYWYRQTLGQGPEFLTYFQNEAQLEKSRLLSDRFSAERPKGSFSTLEIQRTEQGDSAMYLCASSPPDGPFQHFGDGTRLSIL.

This clonotype was counted only a few times. J is TRBJ2-3 and V is TRBV7-2, with 8 bases identical to TRBD1. The length of the CDR3 is 15 residues. V was clipped by 5 bases and J by 2 bases; unmatched bases: 6. Germline V gives CDR1 SGHTA, CDR2 FQGNSA. The CDR3 spells CASSPRQGNTDTQYF. CDR3 nucleotides: TGTGCCAGCAGCCCCCGACAGGGGAACACAGATACGCAGTATTTT.

V gene TRBV2 combines with J gene TRBJ2-7, with 12 positions matching TRBD1. The V and J ends lost 4 bases and 6 bases, in that order; junction bases with no gene match: 10. The CDR3 has 16 residues. CDR1 and CDR2 (germline): SNHLY, FYNNEI. CDR3 region: CASSGGGGTGGGEQYF. CDR3 coding DNA: TGTGCCAGCAGTGGAGGCGGGGGGACAGGGGGCGGCGAGCAGTACTTC.

In this sample, this clonotype turned up a few times. This sequence joins TRBV11-2 and TRBJ2-5, with 9 positions matching TRBD2. CDR1 is SGHAT and CDR2 is FQNNGV in the germline V gene. Trimming removed 0 bases from V and 6 bases from J; junction bases left unmatched: 14. The CDR3 totals 18 residues. The chain's CDR3 is CASSLESIGAGGKKTQYF. The CDR3 coding sequence is TGTGCCAGCAGCTTAGAGAGCATAGGAGCGGGGGGTAAAAAGACCCAGTACTTC.

The chain uses TRBV27 and TRBJ1-2; 7 positions match TRBD1. Per the germline V gene, CDR1 is MNHEY and CDR2 is SMNVEV (reference sequence). After removal of 5 bases from V and 3 bases from J, the junction contained 6 bases not matched to a gene. The length of the CDR3 is 14 residues. As DNA, the CDR3 is TGTGCCAGCAGTCTCCAGGGGGACTACTATGGCTACACCTTC. Protein sequence: CASSLQGDYYGYTF.

This clonotype was observed many times. The rearrangement links TRBV20-1 to TRBJ2-1; no clear D gene. V was pared by 5 bases and J by 5 bases, with 13 bases between. This CDR3 is built from 13 residues. Germline V gene sequence: CDR1 DFQATT, CDR2 SNEGSKA (reference sequence). The CDR3 DNA follows: TGCAGTGCTGAACGCCCTCCCGACAATGAGCAGTTCTTC. This sequence encodes CSAERPPDNEQFF.

The sample holds a few counts of this clonotype. The rearrangement links TRBV6-5 to TRBJ2-7; possibly TRBD1 for D (7 bases). Germline loops: CDR1 MNHEY, CDR2 SVGAGI. CDR3 length: 15 amino acids. With 2 bases removed from V and 2 bases from J, the gap between germline ends came to 13 bases. CDR3 sequence: CASSYESRGAYEQYF. The CDR3 DNA reads as TGTGCCAGCAGTTACGAGTCCAGGGGGGCCTACGAGCAGTACTTC.

This clonotype appeared a few times. The chain is built from TRBV7-9 and TRBJ1-1; D gene unclear. Germline V lookup: CDR1 SEHNR, CDR2 FQNEAQ (reference sequence). Trimming cost V 8 bases and J 2 bases, with 15 bases left between them. The CDR3 has 14 residues. Here the CDR3 DNA reads TGTGCCAGCGAAAGGGCGGCCCTAAACACTGAAGCTTTCTTT. Encoded protein: CASERAALNTEAFF.

V usage is TRBV29-1 and J usage is TRBJ1-1; tentatively, D is TRBD1 (6 bases). The CDR3 consists of 12 residues. The V gene lost 7 bases and the J gene lost 3 bases, with 12 bases spanning the gap. CDR1 SQVTM and CDR2 ANQGSEA come from the germline V gene. The CDR3, as DNA: TGCAGCGCCCAACAGGGTTACACTGAAGCTTTCTTT. Protein: CSAQQGYTEAFF.

Ten or more counts support this clonotype. The chain has TRBV7-2 and TRBJ2-7, with 9 bases identical to TRBD1. The CDR3 is made up of 15 amino acids. Looked up from germline, CDR1 is SGHTA and CDR2 is FQGNSA. The V segment lost 4 bases and the J segment 2 bases; nucleotides outside the gene matches: 6. The CDR3 spells CASSSYRDRAYEQYF. The CDR3, as DNA: TGTGCCAGCAGCTCGTACCGGGACAGGGCCTACGAGCAGTACTTC.

This clonotype was recorded a few times. This sequence joins TRBV12-3 or TRBV12-4 and TRBJ2-5; D is possibly TRBD1 or TRBD2 (6 bases each). This CDR3 spans 14 amino acids. V gave up 1 base and J gave up 9 bases, with 15 bases separating them. The DNA of the CDR3 is TGTGCCAGCAGTTTAGGGGGGGCATTGTGGCCCCAGTACTTC. Residues: CASSLGGALWPQYF.

This clonotype appeared many times. The chain couples TRBV7-9 to TRBJ2-2; D uncertain. The V end was cut by 3 bases, the J end by 4 bases, with 3 bases between. Germline loops: CDR1 SEHNR, CDR2 FQNEAQ (reference sequence). The CDR3 covers 12 residues. CDR3 residues: CASSFGTGELFF. For the CDR3, the DNA is TGTGCCAGCAGCTTTGGCACCGGGGAGCTGTTTTTT.

This rearrangement joins TRBV10-2 to TRBJ2-7; 9 nucleotides line up with TRBD2. The junction had 6 bases not matched to a gene; V was cut back by 4 bases and J by 8 bases. CDR3 length: 13 residues. Germline V gives CDR1 WSHSY, CDR2 SAAADI. CDR3 in DNA: TGCGCCAGCAGTGGGGGGACTAGCACGAAGCAGTACTTC. Translated, it gives CASSGGTSTKQYF.

This clonotype was observed at least ten times. The chain joins TRBV10-3 to TRBJ1-6, with no clear D. The germline V and J ends were trimmed by 5 bases and 0 bases, with 5 bases remaining between them. CDR1 and CDR2 (germline): ENHRY, SYGVKD. CDR3 length: 14 residues. Here the CDR3 reads CAISLSSYNSPLHF. CDR3 in DNA: TGTGCCATCAGTTTAAGCTCCTATAATTCACCCCTCCACTTT.

This clonotype was seen a handful of times. The rearrangement links TRBV27 to TRBJ1-6; no clear D gene. The V gene lost 0 bases and the J gene lost 12 bases, with 9 bases spanning the gap. The CDR3 sequence is 13 residues long. Germline CDR1 and CDR2: MNHEY and SMNVEV (reference sequence). CDR3 region: CASSLSDLLPLHF. CDR3 in DNA: TGTGCCAGCAGTTTATCGGATCTTTTACCCCTCCACTTT.

This clonotype turned up a few times. The V gene is TRBV20-1, the J gene TRBJ1-5; D unresolved. V was pared by 0 bases and J by 1 base, with 13 bases between. The CDR3 length is 16 residues. The V gene's germline CDR1 is DFQATT and CDR2 SNEGSKA (reference sequence). This CDR3 is CSARDDTVESNQPQHF. Here the CDR3 DNA reads TGCAGTGCTAGAGATGATACGGTGGAGAGCAATCAGCCCCAGCATTTT.

The chain links TRBV5-1 to TRBJ2-2, with TRBD1 matching over 9 bases. Looked up from germline, CDR1 is SGHRS and CDR2 is YFSETQ. V dropped 4 bases and J dropped 6; count of bases not matched to a gene: 13. This CDR3 comprises 17 residues. For the CDR3, the DNA is TGCGCCAGCAGCCGAGGAGGTGGACAGGGGATGGCCGGGGAGCTGTTTTTT. This translates into CASSRGGGQGMAGELFF.